This entry lists 3 T cell receptor beta chains sequenced from one sample in a study of post-analysis software for immune sequencing data. No antigen is known for these receptors. Prepared TCR beta cDNA libraries contained unique molecular identifiers. TCRdb processed the PCR reads anew with MiXCR; each CDR3 protein has one entry. The table includes about 540,000 distinct CDR3 sequences, less than 40% detected once. Study-level findings and limits: Roughly five TRBV segments, including TRBV5-6, TRBV5-1 and TRBV20-1, were more frequent in patients than controls.

The sequencing input was blood. The receptor source for this set is a girl aged 2-17 years with multiple sclerosis.

This clonotype was found many times. The J gene is TRBJ2-1, the V gene TRBV10-3; D unclear. Germline values: CDR1 ENHRY, CDR2 SYGVKD. V was shortened by 0 bases and J by 4 bases, with 4 bases between the two germline ends. The length of the CDR3 is 13 residues. CDR3 protein: CAISESGYNEQFF. For the CDR3, the DNA is TGTGCCATCAGTGAGTCGGGTTACAATGAGCAGTTCTTC.

This clonotype was seen ten or more times. The rearrangement links TRBV29-1 to TRBJ2-5; 10 bases agree with TRBD1. With 6 bases clipped from V and 7 bases from J, the junction kept 8 bases outside the gene matches. Germline V gene sequence: CDR1 SQVTM, CDR2 ANQGSEA. The CDR3 length is 13 residues. CDR3 in DNA: TGCAGCGTATTTGACAGGGGGCGCGGGACCCAGTACTTC. Translation: CSVFDRGRGTQYF.

This clonotype was counted between two and nine times. The gene calls are TRBV11-2 and TRBJ2-3, with a tentative D call TRBD1 (5 bases). CDR3 length: 13 amino acids. Germline V gene data show CDR1 as SGHAT and CDR2 as FQNNGV. Between the trimmed V and J ends, which lost 5 bases and 5 bases, there was a span of 11 bases. As DNA, the CDR3 is TGTGCCAGCAGCCTCTCAGGGCGAGATACGCAGTATTTT. It yields the protein CASSLSGRDTQYF.